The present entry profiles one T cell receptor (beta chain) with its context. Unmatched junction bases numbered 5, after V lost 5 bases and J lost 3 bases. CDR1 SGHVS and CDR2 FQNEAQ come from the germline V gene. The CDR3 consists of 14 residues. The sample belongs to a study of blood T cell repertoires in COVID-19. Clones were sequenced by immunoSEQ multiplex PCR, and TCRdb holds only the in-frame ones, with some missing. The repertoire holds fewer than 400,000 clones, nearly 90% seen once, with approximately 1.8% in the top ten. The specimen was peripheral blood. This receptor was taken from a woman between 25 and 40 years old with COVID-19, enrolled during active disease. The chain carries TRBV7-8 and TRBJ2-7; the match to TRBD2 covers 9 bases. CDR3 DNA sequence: TGTGCCAGCAGCACAAGCGGGGGGCGCTACGAGCAGTACTTC. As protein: CASSTSGGRYEQYF.